These 6 T cell receptor beta chains were sequenced from one sample in a study of a mutant IDH1 vaccine in newly diagnosed glioma. Indicated time point: baseline, week 1 (first vaccination visit). As to treatment: pre-vaccination baseline after standard-of-care therapy. Produced via immunoSEQ multiplex PCR; TCRdb's table is partial and in-frame only. The repertoire holds about 30,000 clones, with roughly four fifths as singletons. Specimen: PBMCs, collected from a glioma patient treated with radiotherapy, temozolomide or both. Receptors were obtained from a man in his thirties or forties with glioma.

CDR3 nucleotide sequence: TGTGCCAGCAGCCCGACAGGGGGAAACACTGAAGCTTTCTTT. It translates to CASSPTGGNTEAFF. The chain combines TRBV7-9 with TRBJ1-1; TRBD1 matches 9 bases. Trimming removed 5 bases from V and 2 bases from J; junction bases left unmatched: 3. The CDR3 is 14 amino acids. Germline assignment: CDR1 SEHNR and CDR2 FQNEAQ (reference sequence).

The gene calls are TRBV19 and TRBJ2-3; 10 bases map to TRBD1. With 4 bases clipped from V and 2 bases from J, the junction kept 3 bases outside the gene matches. The germline V gene encodes CDR1 LNHDA and CDR2 SQIVND (reference sequence). The CDR3 length is 15 residues. CDR3 DNA sequence: TGTGCCAGTAGTACGGGACAGGGGAACACAGATACGCAGTATTTT. Its translation is CASSTGQGNTDTQYF.

The V gene is TRBV6-4, the J gene TRBJ1-2, with 8 bases aligning to TRBD1. CDR1 MRHNA and CDR2 SNTAGT come from the germline V gene. The CDR3 has 15 residues. The V gene end was trimmed by 5 bases and the J gene end by 5 bases; junction bases not matched to a gene: 10. CDR3 loop: CASSLLPGGAYGYTF. The CDR3 DNA reads TGTGCCAGCAGTCTACTTCCAGGGGGCGCGTATGGCTACACCTTC.

The CDR3 sequence: CASSIRSQGFDEQYF. CDR3 nucleotides: TGTGCCAGTAGTATACGAAGCCAGGGGTTCGACGAGCAGTACTTC. The rearrangement links TRBV19 to TRBJ2-7; maybe TRBD1 (6 bases). CDR3 length: 15 amino acids. Germline V lookup: CDR1 LNHDA, CDR2 SQIVND (reference sequence). The V and J ends lost 2 bases and 5 bases respectively, with 16 bases between them.

This chain uses TRBV7-2 with TRBJ1-2; D is possibly TRBD1 (5 bases). Germline loops: CDR1 SGHTA, CDR2 FQGNSA. V gave up 5 bases and J gave up 4 bases, with 8 bases separating them. This CDR3 has 12 amino acids. Written as DNA, the CDR3 is TGTGCCAGCAGCCTCGACAGCTATGGCTACACCTTC. Translation gives CASSLDSYGYTF.

This chain connects TRBV30 to TRBJ2-3, with TRBD1 identical over 7 bases. The CDR3 sequence is 15 residues long. V trimming: 0 bases; J trimming: 4 bases; junction bases outside the gene matches: 7. Germline V gene data show CDR1 as GTSNPN and CDR2 as SVGIG (reference sequence). CDR3 nucleotide sequence: TGTGCCTGGAGTGTGGCAGGGGGTATTTCAGATACGCAGTATTTT. This encodes CAWSVAGGISDTQYF.